The 5 T cell receptor beta chains reported below all come from one sample, sequenced in a study of follicular helper T cells after annual influenza vaccination. The method was immunoSEQ multiplex PCR; TCRdb's version includes in-frame clones alone and lacks a portion of them. The repertoire has around 820 clones, 60% to 85% of them found once; the top ten carry about 3.9%. Time point of the sample: 2015-2016 season, pre-vaccination. The specimen comprised CXCR5+ CD38+ circulating T follicular helper cells from blood, sampled on the day of influenza vaccination. This sample's subset: circulating Tfh, non-naive CD4+CXCR5+PD-1+ (ICOS+CD38+ or ICOS-CD38-). These receptors originate from an adult who received the influenza vaccine.

The chain combines TRBV5-1 with TRBJ1-2; D perhaps matches TRBD1 (5 bases). Trimming shortened V by 0 bases and J by 4 bases, and 16 bases separated the two germline ends. This CDR3 contains 16 residues. Germline V gene lookup returns CDR1 SGHRS and CDR2 YFSETQ. CDR3 coding DNA: TGCGCCAGCAGCTTGGGGTCCAGCAGGGTGGTCTATGGCTACACCTTC. This sequence encodes CASSLGSSRVVYGYTF.

The rearrangement uses TRBV5-4 and TRBJ2-6; D ambiguous. Germline CDR1 and CDR2: SGHNT and YYREEE (reference sequence). V lost 0 bases to trimming and J lost 2 bases, with 6 bases between them. This CDR3 is built from 15 residues. The CDR3 here is CASSLAGTGANVLTF. Written as DNA, the CDR3 is TGTGCCAGCAGCTTGGCTGGGACTGGGGCCAACGTCCTGACTTTC.

The chain recombines TRBV7-2 with TRBJ2-3; D perhaps matches TRBD1 (6 bases). CDR1 and CDR2 from the germline V gene are SGHTA and FQGNSA. The length of the CDR3 is 14 residues. V was shortened by 0 bases and J by 6 bases, with 10 bases between the two germline ends. CDR3 sequence reads: CASSLARGKDTQYF. DNA for the CDR3: TGTGCCAGCAGCTTAGCGAGGGGGAAGGATACGCAGTATTTT.

The J gene is TRBJ2-7, the V gene TRBV5-1; a weak D match, TRBD1 (6 bases). Trimming left V 4 bases short and J 0 bases short, with 11 bases between. There are 14 residues in the CDR3. The germline gives CDR1 SGHRS, CDR2 YFSETQ. CDR3: CASSPQGSSYEQYF. As DNA, the CDR3 is TGCGCCAGCAGCCCCCAGGGGAGCTCCTACGAGCAGTACTTC.

This clone was counted a few times. The junction departs from the called germline gene at one end, perhaps through a read error. The V gene is TRBV23-1, the J gene TRBJ1-2; D not resolved. TRBV23-1 has ORF status, its function being uncertain. This CDR3 has 15 residues. The CDR3 DNA sequence: TGCGCCAGCAGTGAGCATAGGCTACGCAGAAAGACCTATGGCTTC. Amino acids: CASSEHRLRRKTYGF.